These T cell receptor beta chains were read from a single sample in a study of CD8 T cells in Susac syndrome. TCRdb passed the immunoSEQ multiplex PCR reads through MiXCR, listing each CDR3 protein once. The table shows 150,000 or so distinct CDR3 sequences, with roughly 93% occurring only once. Sequencing used CD4+ T cells from PBMCs. These TCRs come from a human donor in good health. Both conserved end residues are part of each CDR3. The order of the fields is clone size, J gene, V gene, CDR3 protein. Expanded clones get a size class; other rows say once, few or many, or leave the size out.

clone size: -; J gene: TRBJ1-5; V gene: TRBV19; CDR3 protein: CASGTEIRHQPQHF
clone size: -; J gene: TRBJ2-7; V gene: TRBV10-2; CDR3 protein: CASSEWVIAGSYEQYF
clone size: -; J gene: TRBJ2-6; V gene: TRBV20-1; CDR3 protein: CSAREERGGTSGANVLTF
clone size: -; J gene: TRBJ1-1; V gene: TRBV12-3/TRBV12-4; CDR3 protein: CASSLVGVEAFF
clone size: -; J gene: TRBJ1-3; V gene: TRBV18; CDR3 protein: CASSPPRAARNTIYF
clone size: -; J gene: TRBJ1-5; V gene: TRBV15; CDR3 protein: CATSRAALGQPQHF
clone size: -; J gene: TRBJ2-3; V gene: TRBV3-1; CDR3 protein: CASSQERGLPPGSDTQYF
clone size: -; J gene: TRBJ2-1; V gene: TRBV3-1; CDR3 protein: CASSQALTPSYNEQFF
clone size: -; J gene: TRBJ1-4; V gene: TRBV29-1; CDR3 protein: CSVRGGTNEKLFF
clone size: -; J gene: TRBJ2-7; V gene: TRBV18; CDR3 protein: CASSTATEPYEQYF
clone size: -; J gene: TRBJ1-6; V gene: TRBV4-1; CDR3 protein: CASSPSAGRGPNSPLHF
clone size: -; J gene: TRBJ2-5; V gene: TRBV5-4; CDR3 protein: CASSFGFGQETQYF
clone size: -; J gene: TRBJ2-1; V gene: TRBV20-1; CDR3 protein: CSARDLLAPNNEQFF
clone size: -; J gene: TRBJ2-2; V gene: TRBV7-2; CDR3 protein: CASILTGLANTGELFF
clone size: -; J gene: TRBJ2-7; V gene: TRBV7-2; CDR3 protein: CASSLGTGSGEQYF
clone size: once; J gene: TRBJ1-1; V gene: TRBV18; CDR3 protein: CASSPGATVNTEAFF
clone size: -; J gene: TRBJ2-3; V gene: TRBV29-1; CDR3 protein: CSVEDRLSAPDTQYF
clone size: -; J gene: TRBJ1-2; V gene: TRBV29-1; CDR3 protein: CSAARTGTGYGYTF
clone size: -; J gene: TRBJ2-2; V gene: TRBV6-1; CDR3 protein: CALGAGGINTGELFF
clone size: -; J gene: TRBJ2-2; V gene: TRBV29-1; CDR3 protein: CSVATGGKNTGELFF
clone size: -; J gene: TRBJ2-3; V gene: TRBV7-7; CDR3 protein: CASSPLSGVADTQYF
clone size: -; J gene: TRBJ2-7; V gene: TRBV7-2; CDR3 protein: CASSSDRYEQYF
clone size: -; J gene: TRBJ2-1; V gene: TRBV29-1; CDR3 protein: CSVAGTRSYNEQFF
clone size: -; J gene: TRBJ1-6; V gene: TRBV30; CDR3 protein: CAWNRDINSPLHF
clone size: -; J gene: TRBJ2-5; V gene: TRBV13; CDR3 protein: CASSPSDRGGRETQYF
clone size: -; J gene: TRBJ1-2; V gene: TRBV3-1; CDR3 protein: CASSQGWQGVGYTF
clone size: -; J gene: TRBJ1-6; V gene: TRBV6-5; CDR3 protein: CASSYPIRNSPLHF
clone size: -; J gene: TRBJ1-1; V gene: TRBV4-1; CDR3 protein: CASSHVLQGGNTEAFF
clone size: -; J gene: TRBJ1-5; V gene: TRBV6-6; CDR3 protein: CASSFGTRGNQPQHF
clone size: -; J gene: TRBJ2-7; V gene: TRBV5-8; CDR3 protein: CASSSSAYEQYF
clone size: -; J gene: TRBJ2-2; V gene: TRBV5-4; CDR3 protein: CASSLAPGQGSTGELFF